Following are 20 T cell receptor beta chains from one sample sequenced in a study of CD8+CD57+ T cells in acquired aplastic anemia. For CDR3 and TCR beta VDJ profiling, genomic DNA was the template used. TCRdb redid the calling of the reads with MiXCR, one entry per CDR3 protein. The sample consists of 350,000 to 450,000 distinct CDR3 sequences, 65% to 80% of them appearing once. Sequenced input: sorted CD4+, CD8+, or CD8+CD57+ T cells (not recorded which) from PBMCs. The receptors derive from a human donor in good health, serving as a control.

This clonotype was seen many times. The V gene is TRBV9, the J gene TRBJ2-7; TRBD1 might be the D (5 bases). The CDR3 loop spans 15 amino acids. The V gene's germline CDR1 is SGDLS and CDR2 YYNGEE. V lost 0 bases, J lost 3 bases, and 13 bases lay in between. The CDR3 bases are TGTGCCAGCAGCGTAGGGGATCAGGGCTTCTACGAGCAGTACTTC. Translated, it gives CASSVGDQGFYEQYF. The variable domain in full, with the rest retrieved from reference TRBV9 and TRBJ2-7, is DSGVTQTPKHLITATGQRVTLRCSPRSGDLSVYWYQQSLDQGLQFLIQYYNGEERAKGNILERFSAQQFPDLHSELNLSSLELGDSALYFCASSVGDQGFYEQYFGPGTRLTVT.

This clonotype was found a few times. Being one base from a much bigger clone, this may be a read error. This likely comes from a read error, as the CDR3 has no conserved phenylalanine or tryptophan at its end. The chain uses TRBV10-3 and TRBJ1-2, with 9 nucleotides matching TRBD1. CDR3 length: 15 residues. J gave up 8 bases and V 6 bases, and 13 bases lay outside the gene matches. Germline V gene data show CDR1 as ENHRY and CDR2 as SYGVKD. CDR3 loop: CAIRPWDREAEGYTL. The CDR3, as DNA: TGTGCCATCAGGCCCTGGGACAGGGAAGCGGAAGGCTACACCCTC.

As for this clonotype: The CDR3 carries no conserved terminal phenylalanine or tryptophan, so it likely arises from a read error. It is unclear where the CDR3 begins or ends on the DNA, so no DNA is shown, and the CDR3 is as TCRdb lists it. The chain recombines TRBV19 with TRBJ1-3. Both ends counted, the CDR3 spans 14 residues. Germline V gene lookup returns CDR1 LNHDA and CDR2 SQIVND (reference sequence). The CDR3 loop is CASSPLSSGNTIYI.

This chain uses TRBV9 with TRBJ2-1; weak D call: TRBD2 (6 bases). In germline, CDR1 is SGDLS, CDR2 YYNGEE. The CDR3 sequence is 17 residues long. Trimming removed 5 bases at V and 6 bases at J, with 24 bases between. CDR3 amino acids: CASSYSGRAVGGNEQFF. The CDR3 nucleotides read TGTGCCAGCAGTTACTCGGGAAGGGCGGTGGGGGGCAATGAGCAGTTCTTC.

V is TRBV19 and J is TRBJ1-6; D not resolved. The CDR3 is made up of 13 amino acids. V lost 0 bases and J 9 bases, leaving 6 bases between the germline ends. Germline CDR1 LNHDA, CDR2 SQIVND (reference sequence). The chain's CDR3 is CASSIDRVSPLHF. Here the CDR3 DNA reads TGTGCCAGTAGTATAGATCGGGTTTCACCCCTCCACTTT.

Comments on this clonotype: The CDR3 does not close with the conserved phenylalanine or tryptophan, likely indicating a read error. The limits of the CDR3 on the DNA are not certain, so only TCRdb's listed CDR3 is given. V gene TRBV2 combines with J gene TRBJ1-6; the DNA was not compared with TRBD1, the D call given in the table. CDR1 is SNHLY and CDR2 is FYNNEI in the germline V gene. The CDR3 is 15 amino acids long, termini counted. This CDR3 reads CARGDRAGTGYTFGS.

This chain links TRBV2 with TRBJ1-2; 10 bases are shared with TRBD1. V was pared by 6 bases and J by 8 bases, with 12 bases of the junction left unmatched. The CDR3 runs 15 residues. Germline lookup yields CDR1 SNHLY and CDR2 FYNNEI. The CDR3 loop is CASSPGTGEPMGYTF. In DNA, the CDR3 is TGTGCCAGCAGCCCTGGGACAGGGGAGCCAATGGGCTACACCTTC.

The chain carries TRBV2 and TRBJ1-2; 7 positions match TRBD1. CDR1 and CDR2 from the germline V gene are SNHLY and FYNNEI. The CDR3 sequence is 14 residues long. The V gene end was trimmed by 6 bases and the J gene end by 2 bases; junction bases not matched to a gene: 6. DNA of the CDR3: TGTGCCAGCAGGGGACAGTCCGTCAACTATGGCTACACCTTC. This encodes CASRGQSVNYGYTF.

The chain employs TRBV7-6 and TRBJ2-7; TRBD1 matches at 8 bases. The V gene's germline CDR1 is SGHVS and CDR2 FNYEAQ. The V gene end was trimmed by 2 bases and the J gene end by 13 bases; junction bases not matched to a gene: 16. The CDR3 runs 15 residues. The CDR3 sequence: CASSLHRTGYGYTYF. The CDR3 DNA reads as TGTGCCAGCAGCTTACACAGGACAGGGTATGGCTACACCTACTTC.

The CDR3 reads CSASDNTGELFF. CDR3 sequence (DNA): TGCAGTGCTAGCGATAACACCGGGGAGCTGTTTTTT. The chain carries TRBV20-1 and TRBJ2-2; D unclear. Between the trimmed V and J ends, which lost 3 bases and 2 bases, there was a span of 4 bases. This CDR3 has 12 amino acids. Germline values: CDR1 DFQATT, CDR2 SNEGSKA (reference sequence).

The V and J genes are TRBV12-3 or TRBV12-4 and TRBJ1-1; D not certain. CDR3 length: 12 residues. Trimming left V 0 bases short and J 12 bases short, with 11 bases between. This CDR3 is CASSLAWSDPFF. CDR3 nucleotides: TGTGCCAGCAGTTTAGCGTGGTCCGACCCTTTCTTT.

The chain is built from TRBV29-1 and TRBJ1-2; D is unclear. The V and J ends lost 4 bases and 0 bases respectively, with 6 bases between them. The CDR3 totals 12 residues. Looked up from germline, CDR1 is SQVTM and CDR2 is ANQGSEA. In DNA, the CDR3 is TGCAGCGTTGGGATGACTAACTATGGCTACACCTTC. It encodes CSVGMTNYGYTF.

Regarding this clonotype: Given the absence of the conserved phenylalanine or tryptophan at the CDR3 end, a read error is likely. The limits of the CDR3 on the DNA are not certain, so only TCRdb's listed CDR3 is given. The rearrangement joins TRBV7-9 to TRBJ1-1; TRBD1, the D gene given by the table, was not confirmed from the DNA. Looked up from germline, CDR1 is SEHNR and CDR2 is FQNEAQ (reference sequence). The CDR3 is 13 residues long, counting both termini. CDR3 loop: CASSSTAYQETLY.

The V call is TRBV2, the J call TRBJ2-1; D remains unclear. The CDR3 has 15 amino acids. Per germline, CDR1 SNHLY and CDR2 FYNNEI. V lost 5 bases and J 6 bases, leaving 17 bases between the germline ends. CDR3 sequence (DNA): TGTGCCAGCAGTCCTCCAGAGGCGGCAGGCAATGAGCAGTTCTTC. Encoded protein: CASSPPEAAGNEQFF.

The chain carries TRBV6-6 and TRBJ1-2; unclear D gene. This CDR3 comprises 10 residues. The V end lost 11 bases, the J end lost 8 bases, and 12 bases lay between the germline ends. Per the germline V gene, CDR1 is MNHNY and CDR2 is SVGAGI (reference sequence). As DNA, the CDR3 is TGTGCCGCGTGCGGGGAGGGCTACACCTTC. This sequence encodes CAACGEGYTF.

In its sample, this clonotype was seen many times. The chain couples TRBV6-5 to TRBJ1-4, with D unclear. From germline, CDR1 is MNHEY and CDR2 SVGAGI. The CDR3 loop spans 16 amino acids. The ends were cut back, 2 bases at V and 0 bases at J, with 10 bases in the middle. The CDR3 sequence: CASSYALGATNEKLFF. CDR3 DNA sequence: TGTGCCAGCAGTTACGCCTTGGGAGCAACTAATGAAAAACTGTTTTTT.

This clonotype has just a few counts. The rearrangement uses TRBV9 and TRBJ2-5; TRBD1 aligns across 10 bases. The CDR3 sequence is 17 residues long. CDR1 is SGDLS, CDR2 YYNGEE, per germline. Trimming removed 2 bases from V and 6 bases from J; junction bases left unmatched: 13. The CDR3 protein is CASSVRGQGKDIKTQYF. CDR3 sequence (DNA): TGTGCCAGCAGCGTCAGGGGACAGGGGAAAGACATAAAGACCCAGTACTTC. Full variable domain (rest looked up from reference TRBV9 and TRBJ2-5): DSGVTQTPKHLITATGQRVTLRCSPRSGDLSVYWYQQSLDQGLQFLIQYYNGEERAKGNILERFSAQQFPDLHSELNLSSLELGDSALYFCASSVRGQGKDIKTQYFGPGTRLLVL.

On this clonotype: Germline is not matched at one junction end, which may reflect a read error. CDR3 nucleotides: TGTGCCATCAGTGAGCCGGAGCTGGGTGGATACAATGAGCAGTTC. Translated: CAISEPELGGYNEQF. The chain couples TRBV10-3 to TRBJ2-7; the D is unclear. Germline V gene data show CDR1 as ENHRY and CDR2 as SYGVKD. The CDR3 has 15 residues.

This sequence joins TRBV9 and TRBJ1-4, with unresolved D. V dropped 3 bases and J dropped 3 bases, with 12 bases sitting between them. CDR3 size: 15 residues. Germline lookup yields CDR1 SGDLS and CDR2 YYNGEE. CDR3: CASSADAAANEKLFF. CDR3 nucleotide sequence: TGTGCCAGCAGCGCAGATGCCGCGGCTAATGAAAAACTGTTTTTT.

This clonotype was counted a single time. The chain is built from TRBV20-1 and TRBJ2-7, with TRBD1 matching 9 bases. From germline, CDR1 is DFQATT and CDR2 SNEGSKA (reference sequence). This CDR3 spans 12 amino acids. The V and J ends lost 6 bases and 5 bases, in that order; junction bases with no gene match: 5. The CDR3: CSAGTGLHEQYF. CDR3 DNA sequence: TGCAGTGCCGGGACAGGGCTGCACGAGCAGTACTTC.